This TCR beta chain emerged from a study of blood T cell repertoires in COVID-19. Study summary: Both acute and convalescent COVID-19 samples were obtained from the United States, Italy and Spain. Sample material is recorded as cDNA or gDNA derived from T cells, B-cell-depleted T cells, or PBMCs.

In the authors' workflow: For nucleated cells, counts were estimated from reference gene primer amplification. Libraries were prepared by immunoSEQ multiplex PCR; TCRdb keeps only in-frame clonotypes and omits some of them. V and J calls plus clone size are reproduced from that table; the DNA served to infer D and trimming. The top ten hold around 2.1% of the sample, which has 100,000 to 150,000 clones, 90% to 95% seen once. The germline V gene encodes CDR1 KGHDR and CDR2 SFDVKD. This CDR3 has 16 amino acids. Trimming at V came to 4 bases and at J to 8 bases, leaving 6 bases not matched to a gene. Seattle patients were enrolled during active infection and followed longitudinally.

This clonotype originated in a man aged 45-65 years with COVID-19, enrolled during active disease. The sample comprised peripheral blood. The chain is built from TRBV24-1 and TRBJ2-3, with 15 bases fitting TRBD2. CDR3 loop: CATSDPGLAGGATQYF. CDR3 in DNA: TGTGCCACCAGTGACCCGGGACTAGCGGGAGGCGCTACGCAGTATTTT.